The next 27 T cell receptor beta chains were all read from a single sample in a study of blood T cells in healthy people across ages. Together with a sample-barcoded 5' primer, a J-beta primer mix was included in a second PCR lasting about 7 to 11 cycles. TCRdb re-called the 5' RACE reads through MiXCR, storing one row per CDR3 protein. The sample carries about 970,000 distinct CDR3 sequences, roughly half recorded once. Material for sequencing was blood. These receptors were collected from a woman aged 55 to 70 in good health.

The rearrangement joins TRBV9 to TRBJ2-1; D not resolved. The CDR3 contains 14 residues. Germline CDR1 and CDR2: SGDLS and YYNGEE. V was clipped by 0 bases and J by 0 bases, with 4 bases between them. The CDR3, as DNA: TGTGCCAGCAGCGTAGCTGACTCCTACAATGAGCAGTTCTTC. It specifies CASSVADSYNEQFF.

The V and J genes are TRBV5-5 and TRBJ2-7; weak D call: TRBD1 (5 bases). V lost 6 bases to trimming and J lost 2 bases, with 15 bases between them. From germline, CDR1 is SGHKS and CDR2 YYEKEE (reference sequence). The CDR3 contains 14 residues. The DNA of the CDR3 is TGTGCCAGCAACCCGACAGTAAGTGCCTACGAGCAGTACTTC. Amino acid sequence: CASNPTVSAYEQYF.

V and J are TRBV20-1 and TRBJ2-1; possible D gene TRBD2, 6 bases. The CDR3 has 14 amino acids. Germline loops: CDR1 DFQATT, CDR2 SNEGSKA (reference sequence). The V and J ends lost 7 bases and 2 bases respectively, with 15 bases between them. CDR3 sequence: CSVRTIAAYNEQFF. The CDR3, as DNA: TGCAGTGTTCGGACTATTGCCGCCTACAATGAGCAGTTCTTC.

The chain is built from TRBV4-1 and TRBJ2-1; D might be TRBD2 (6 bases). V was clipped by 3 bases and J by 9 bases, with 18 bases between them. This CDR3 comprises 15 residues. Germline CDR1 is MGHRA and CDR2 is YSYEKL. CDR3 in amino acids: CASSHPGDPPVEQFF. The CDR3 DNA follows: TGCGCCAGCAGCCACCCGGGAGATCCCCCTGTTGAGCAGTTCTTC.

The J gene is TRBJ2-3, the V gene TRBV10-3, with 8 nucleotides matching TRBD1. The CDR3 loop spans 16 amino acids. Germline V CDR1 and CDR2: ENHRY, SYGVKD. The V and J ends lost 4 bases and 4 bases, in that order; junction bases with no gene match: 10. The CDR3 loop is CAISGEGQDSSDTQYF. CDR3 in DNA: TGTGCCATCAGTGGAGAGGGACAGGACTCTTCAGATACGCAGTATTTT.

There are a few counts of this clonotype. The V gene is TRBV28, the J gene TRBJ2-3; D unresolved. The CDR3 is 15 residues long. V lost 6 bases and J lost 1, with 14 bases in between. The germline CDR1 and CDR2 sequences are MDHEN and SYDVKM. CDR3 amino acids: CASSRNLLRTDTQYF. DNA of the CDR3: TGTGCCAGCAGCCGTAATCTACTGCGCACAGATACGCAGTATTTT.

The V and J genes are TRBV2 and TRBJ1-2; tentatively, D is TRBD1 (5 bases). The germline V and J ends were trimmed by 7 bases and 3 bases, with 9 bases remaining between them. This CDR3 has 12 amino acids. CDR1 and CDR2 (germline): SNHLY, FYNNEI. The CDR3 bases are TGTGCCAGCACCGCAGGGTACTATGGCTACACCTTC. The encoded protein is CASTAGYYGYTF.

This clonotype has ten or more counts. The rearrangement uses TRBV12-3 or TRBV12-4 and TRBJ2-7, with D perhaps TRBD1 (5 bases). The CDR3 is 12 residues long. The V gene lost 8 bases and the J gene lost 3 bases, with 11 bases spanning the gap. This chain's CDR3 is CASGQGLYEQYF. The DNA of the CDR3 is TGTGCCAGCGGCCAGGGTCTCTACGAGCAGTACTTC.

Of note for this clonotype: The germline gene is not matched at one end of the junction; a read error may be the cause. The chain has TRBV12-3 or TRBV12-4 and TRBJ1-2; the D gene is possibly TRBD1 (6 bases). This CDR3 is 14 amino acids long. The CDR3 loop is CASTGGQHNYGHTF. DNA of the CDR3: TGTGCCAGCACGGGAGGACAGCACAACTATGGCCACACCTTC.

Concerning this clonotype: One end of the junction does not line up with germline, which may come from a read error. The rearrangement links TRBV20-1 to TRBJ1-1; TRBD1 aligns across 8 bases. The CDR3 spans 15 residues. Germline CDR1 reads DFQATT; CDR2 reads SNEGSKA (reference sequence). For the CDR3, the DNA is TGCAGTGCCAGAGTAAACAGGGGGATACACACTGAAGCTTTCTTT. Protein: CSARVNRGIHTEAFF.

This clonotype appeared a few times. The CDR3 sequence: CASSLMSREQYF. The CDR3 nucleotides read TGTGCCAGCAGCTTAATGTCCCGCGAGCAGTACTTC. This chain connects TRBV13 to TRBJ2-7; D unresolved. This CDR3 contains 12 residues. The germline V and J ends were trimmed by 2 bases and 6 bases, with 8 bases remaining between them. The germline V gene has CDR1 PRHDT and CDR2 FYEKMQ (reference sequence).

A few counts support this clonotype. The V gene is TRBV12-3 or TRBV12-4, the J gene TRBJ2-1; the D is unclear. This CDR3 is 14 amino acids long. Trimming cost V 4 bases and J 2 bases, with 9 bases left between them. CDR3 sequence reads: CASSSFLTYNEQFF. DNA for the CDR3: TGTGCCAGCAGTTCGTTTTTGACCTACAATGAGCAGTTCTTC.

This chain uses TRBV11-3 with TRBJ2-1; 8 bases agree with TRBD2. Per the germline V gene, CDR1 is SGHNT and CDR2 is YENEEA. Trimming cost V 1 base and J 7 bases; bases outside gene matches: 0. The CDR3 contains 13 residues. The CDR3 DNA sequence: TGTGCCAGCAGCTTAGCTAGCGGGAATGAGCAGTTCTTC. Protein sequence: CASSLASGNEQFF.

This clonotype was seen repeatedly, ten times or more. This chain links TRBV27 with TRBJ2-3; possible D gene TRBD1, 6 bases. With 6 bases removed from V and 6 bases from J, the gap between germline ends came to 10 bases. Germline CDR1 is MNHEY and CDR2 is SMNVEV (reference sequence). This CDR3 contains 12 residues. CDR3 sequence: CASSQGLDTQYF. DNA for the CDR3: TGTGCCAGCAGCCAGGGGTTGGATACGCAGTATTTT.

This clonotype was detected only a few times. The CDR3 spells CASSQGSILVAGSYEQYF. Written as DNA, the CDR3 is TGCGCCAGCAGCCAAGGCTCCATTTTGGTAGCGGGATCCTACGAGCAGTACTTC. The chain recombines TRBV4-1 with TRBJ2-7; 8 bases are a match to TRBD2. Unmatched junction bases numbered 12, after V lost 1 base and J lost 1 base. CDR1 MGHRA and CDR2 YSYEKL come from the germline V gene. This CDR3 has 18 amino acids.

The chain joins TRBV7-2 to TRBJ2-5, with 8 bases that match TRBD1. J was trimmed by 4 bases and V by 5 bases; bases with no gene match: 9. The CDR3 loop spans 15 amino acids. Germline loops: CDR1 SGHTA, CDR2 FQGNSA. CDR3 sequence reads: CASSGRQGQRETQYF. For the CDR3, the DNA is TGTGCCAGCAGCGGGCGACAGGGGCAACGAGAGACCCAGTACTTC.

V and J are TRBV6-4 and TRBJ1-2, with D possibly matching TRBD1 (5 bases). V lost 2 bases to trimming and J lost 7 bases, with 11 bases between them. CDR3 length: 13 amino acids. The germline CDR1 and CDR2 sequences are MRHNA and SNTAGT. The CDR3 is CASSDTAGSGYTF. CDR3 DNA: TGTGCCAGCAGTGACACAGCAGGGAGTGGCTACACCTTC.

The genes are TRBV4-2 and TRBJ2-3; no definite D call. There are 19 residues in the CDR3. From germline, CDR1 is LGHNA and CDR2 YNFKEQ. V lost 0 bases and J lost 2, with 21 bases in between. The CDR3 DNA is TGTGCCAGCAGCCAAGATCGGGCAGGAGACTTGATCCTCACAGATACGCAGTATTTT. Translating gives CASSQDRAGDLILTDTQYF.

The V gene is TRBV2, the J gene TRBJ2-5; perhaps TRBD2 as D (6 bases). V was pared by 0 bases and J by 5 bases, with 10 bases between. CDR1 and CDR2 from the germline V gene are SNHLY and FYNNEI. The length of the CDR3 is 14 residues. CDR3 region: CASSEAGGAETQYF. In DNA form, the CDR3 reads TGTGCCAGCAGTGAAGCTGGAGGGGCGGAGACCCAGTACTTC.

The rearrangement joins TRBV28 to TRBJ1-2; 7 bases are shared with TRBD1. The CDR3 spans 15 residues. Germline CDR1 MDHEN, CDR2 SYDVKM. V lost 5 bases and J lost 13; bases outside the gene matches: 19. This chain's CDR3 is CASSGPTGSLRRGTF. The CDR3 bases are TGTGCCAGCAGTGGTCCGACAGGGAGTTTAAGGCGAGGCACCTTC.

This clonotype came up many times. The V and J genes are TRBV4-2 and TRBJ2-1; 11 nucleotides align to TRBD1. Germline V gene data show CDR1 as LGHNA and CDR2 as YNFKEQ. J was trimmed by 8 bases and V by 0 bases; bases with no gene match: 6. The CDR3 sequence is 16 residues long. DNA for the CDR3: TGTGCCAGCAGCCAAGACATCGGGACAGGGGGTGATGAGCAGTTCTTC. Protein product: CASSQDIGTGGDEQFF.

The genes are TRBV25-1 and TRBJ1-2; 9 positions match TRBD1. The CDR3 is 13 residues long. Trimming removed 6 bases from V and 5 bases from J; junction bases left unmatched: 4. Germline V gene lookup returns CDR1 MGHDK and CDR2 SYGVNS. CDR3 coding DNA: TGTGCCAGCAGACAAGGGACAGGGTATGGCTACACCTTC. Translated, it gives CASRQGTGYGYTF.

CDR3 sequence (DNA): TGTGCCAGCAGCCCGGATATACAGGGTACGGAAAAACTGTTTTTT. Protein: CASSPDIQGTEKLFF. The rearrangement joins TRBV3-1 to TRBJ1-4; TRBD1 might be the D (6 bases). V was cut by 4 bases and J by 8 bases, with 17 bases left in between. CDR3 length equals 15 residues. The V gene's germline CDR1 is LGHDT and CDR2 YNNKEL (reference sequence).

V and J are TRBV4-1 and TRBJ1-1, with TRBD1 matching 8 bases. CDR1 is MGHRA, CDR2 YSYEKL, per germline. The CDR3 is 15 residues long. V lost 3 bases and J lost 6; bases outside the gene matches: 9. CDR3 sequence: CASSHEDRDSPEAFF. CDR3 nucleotide sequence: TGCGCCAGCAGCCATGAGGACAGGGACAGCCCTGAAGCTTTCTTT.

This clonotype was seen a handful of times. J is TRBJ2-1 and V is TRBV29-1, with 11 bases identical to TRBD2. Germline assignment: CDR1 SQVTM and CDR2 ANQGSEA. After removal of 6 bases from V and 4 bases from J, the junction contained 5 bases not matched to a gene. This CDR3 has 14 amino acids. CDR3 DNA sequence: TGCAGCGTGGTGGGACTAGCGGTTTACAATGAGCAGTTCTTC. Translating it yields CSVVGLAVYNEQFF.

The gene calls are TRBV3-1 and TRBJ1-1; TRBD1 matches at 8 bases. The CDR3 covers 14 residues. From germline, CDR1 is LGHDT and CDR2 YNNKEL (reference sequence). With V trimmed by 4 bases and J by 3 bases, 4 bases remained unmatched. The CDR3, as DNA: TGTGCCAGCAGCCTCGACAGGGGCGACACTGAAGCTTTCTTT. Translation: CASSLDRGDTEAFF.

Only one count was recorded for this clonotype. This chain uses TRBV11-3 with TRBJ2-7, with 13 bases lining up with TRBD2. The V gene end was trimmed by 5 bases and the J gene end by 7 bases; junction bases not matched to a gene: 11. CDR3 length equals 16 residues. Germline V gene data show CDR1 as SGHNT and CDR2 as YENEEA. As DNA, the CDR3 is TGTGCCAGCAGCCGAGGGACTAGCGGGGTTTACAATGAGCAGTACTTC. Protein product: CASSRGTSGVYNEQYF. The entire variable domain, with the rest obtained from reference TRBV11-3 and TRBJ2-7, is as follows: EAGVVQSPRYKIIEKKQPVAFWCNPISGHNTLYWYLQNLGQGPELLIRYENEEAVDDSQLPKDRFSAERLKGVDSTLKIQPAELGDSAVYLCASSRGTSGVYNEQYFGPGTRLTVT.